The 12 T cell receptor beta chains in this list originate from one sample, sequenced in a study of T cells in localized non-small cell lung cancer. Generated by immunoSEQ multiplex PCR, the TCRdb table keeps only in-frame clones and is missing some. This sample has tens of thousands of clones, with about four fifths found just once. The sequencing here drew on peripheral blood, taken before any cancer treatment. The origin of the receptors is a female donor at least 60 years old with stage II squamous cell lung carcinoma.

A single count supports this clone. The final CDR3 position lacks the conserved phenylalanine or tryptophan, pointing to a likely read error. The V call is TRBV5-1, the J call TRBJ1-1, with TRBD1 matching over 10 bases. Germline CDR1 is SGHRS and CDR2 is YFSETQ. V lost 5 bases, J lost 4 bases, and 5 bases stayed unmatched. The CDR3 contains 14 residues. The CDR3 reads CASREGQGITEAFL. CDR3 bases: TGCGCCAGCAGGGAGGGACAGGGGATCACTGAAGCTTTCCTT.

This chain links TRBV5-1 with TRBJ2-2; the match to TRBD1 covers 9 bases. The V gene's germline CDR1 is SGHRS and CDR2 YFSETQ. CDR3 length: 15 residues. V gave up 7 bases and J gave up 5 bases; unmatched junction bases: 9. CDR3 sequence reads: CASALTGGETGELFF. The CDR3 DNA follows: TGCGCCAGCGCCCTGACAGGGGGGGAGACCGGGGAGCTGTTTTTT. Drawing the rest from reference TRBV5-1 and TRBJ2-2, the complete variable domain is KAGVTQTPRYLIKTRGQQVTLSCSPISGHRSVSWYQQTPGQGLQFLFEYFSETQRNKGNFPGRFSGRQFSNSRSEMNVSTLELGDSALYLCASALTGGETGELFFGEGSRLTVL.

The chain recombines TRBV7-2 with TRBJ2-7, with 10 positions matching TRBD2. The germline gives CDR1 SGHTA, CDR2 FQGNSA. This CDR3 has 14 amino acids. J was trimmed by 4 bases and V by 4 bases; bases with no gene match: 4. The CDR3 DNA reads TGTGCCAGCAGCTCTAGCGGGGGCAAATACGAGCAGTACTTC. Its protein is CASSSSGGKYEQYF. The complete variable domain, with remaining parts taken from reference TRBV7-2 and TRBJ2-7, reads GAGVSQSPSNKVTEKGKDVELRCDPISGHTALYWYRQSLGQGLEFLIYFQGNSAPDKSGLPSDRFSAERTGGSVSTLTIQRTQQEDSAVYLCASSSSGGKYEQYFGPGTRLTVT.

The chain has TRBV6-5 and TRBJ1-1; possibly TRBD1 for D (6 bases). CDR1 MNHEY and CDR2 SVGAGI come from the germline V gene. The CDR3 consists of 16 residues. Trimming took 2 bases from V and 1 from J, leaving 14 bases between them. The CDR3: CASSYRLTGKNTEAFF. The CDR3 region has the DNA TGTGCCAGCAGTTACCGTCTTACAGGGAAGAACACTGAAGCTTTCTTT.

A few counts support this clone. The V call is TRBV7-9, the J call TRBJ1-1; 9 nucleotides align to TRBD1. There are 13 residues in the CDR3. Germline V gives CDR1 SEHNR, CDR2 FQNEAQ (reference sequence). The junction had 8 bases not matched to a gene; V was cut back by 5 bases and J by 10 bases. CDR3 nucleotide sequence: TGTGCCAGCAGCCCGGGACAGGGACACGGAGCTTTCTTT. It translates to CASSPGQGHGAFF.

The genes are TRBV5-1 and TRBJ2-3; D might be TRBD2 (5 bases). The germline V gene has CDR1 SGHRS and CDR2 YFSETQ. This CDR3 spans 15 amino acids. With 0 bases removed from V and 0 bases from J, the gap between germline ends came to 8 bases. CDR3 nucleotide sequence: TGCGCCAGCAGCTTGGCAGCGGCAAGCACAGATACGCAGTATTTT. This codes for CASSLAAASTDTQYF.

This clone was counted a single time. This CDR3 reads CASSLQGATTDTQYF. The CDR3 region has the DNA TGCGCCAGCAGCTTACAGGGGGCCACCACAGATACGCAGTATTTT. The chain combines TRBV5-1 with TRBJ2-3; 9 nucleotides agree with TRBD1. The CDR3 is 15 residues long. Germline V CDR1 and CDR2: SGHRS, YFSETQ. The V gene end was trimmed by 2 bases and the J gene end by 2 bases; junction bases not matched to a gene: 3.

This clone was counted between two and nine times. The chain joins TRBV5-8 to TRBJ2-7, with a possible D match to TRBD1 (6 bases). From germline, CDR1 is SGHTS and CDR2 YDEGEE. V was pared by 0 bases and J by 5 bases, with 12 bases between. There are 14 residues in the CDR3. The CDR3, as DNA: TGTGCCAGCAGCTTGGAACAGGGTCGCCACGAGCAGTACTTC. Translation gives CASSLEQGRHEQYF.

The chain employs TRBV29-1 and TRBJ1-2; unclear D gene. From germline, CDR1 is SQVTM and CDR2 ANQGSEA. This CDR3 has 10 amino acids. Deletions cut 3 bases from V and 8 bases from J, with 7 bases between. CDR3 DNA: TGCAGCGTTGACGGTGGAGGCTACACCTTC. It codes for CSVDGGGYTF.

This clone occurred once. The genes are TRBV5-8 and TRBJ2-5; D is ambiguous. CDR1 and CDR2 from the germline V gene are SGHTS and YDEGEE. The CDR3 is made up of 15 amino acids. Trimming pared 4 bases from V and 1 base from J, leaving 14 bases between. The CDR3: CASSLRRLAQETQYF. CDR3 coding DNA: TGTGCCAGCAGCCTGAGGAGATTAGCCCAAGAGACCCAGTACTTC.

This clone was picked up a small number of times. The rearrangement joins TRBV7-2 to TRBJ1-3; no clear D. Germline loops: CDR1 SGHTA, CDR2 FQGNSA. The CDR3 covers 14 residues. Trimming left V 6 bases short and J 0 bases short, with 9 bases between. The CDR3 bases are TGTGCCAGCAGGCAAAGCCTCTCTGGAAACACCATATATTTT. It yields the protein CASRQSLSGNTIYF. The full variable domain, in which reference TRBV7-2 and TRBJ1-3 provide the parts outside the CDR3, is GAGVSQSPSNKVTEKGKDVELRCDPISGHTALYWYRQSLGQGLEFLIYFQGNSAPDKSGLPSDRFSAERTGGSVSTLTIQRTQQEDSAVYLCASRQSLSGNTIYFGEGSWLTVV.

The chain joins TRBV6-1 to TRBJ1-1; D gene ambiguous. V shed 2 bases and J shed 5 bases, with 6 bases lying between them. This CDR3 spans 12 amino acids. Looked up from germline, CDR1 is MNHNS and CDR2 is SASEGT. The CDR3 loop is CASSERMTEAFF. The CDR3 DNA reads TGTGCCAGCAGTGAAAGGATGACTGAAGCTTTCTTT.